These T cell receptor beta chains were read from a single sample in a study of beta chain features in type 1 diabetes. Sequencing was performed with immunoSEQ multiplex PCR; in TCRdb, only in-frame clones are kept and a portion is missing. The sample comprises nearly 350,000 clones, about a tenth of which are singletons, and 0.95% to 1.1% rests with the top ten. Sample: central memory CD4+ T cells from blood. The receptors were sampled from a man younger than 40 with type 1 diabetes. The CDR3 runs from the conserved cysteine through the conserved F or W. The D gene is left open where the match is weak. A clone size is listed for some rows: how often the clone was seen (once, few, many), or a class if it is expanded.

-,TRBV9,TRBJ1-1,-,TGTGCCAGCAGCCTGGACAGTTCAGACACTGAAGCTTTCTTT,CASSLDSSDTEAFF
few,TRBV5-6,TRBJ1-2,TRBD1,TGTGCCAGCAGCCGTGGACAGGCATTCTTCTACACCTTC,CASSRGQAFFYTF
few,TRBV5-1,TRBJ2-1,-,TGCGCCAGCAGCTTGGTTCAGGGAGTCTACAATGAGCAGTTCTTC,CASSLVQGVYNEQFF
-,TRBV6-5,TRBJ2-1,-,TGTGCCAGCAGTGTTTCTTACAATGAGCAGTTCTTC,CASSVSYNEQFF
few,TRBV28,TRBJ2-5,TRBD1,TGTGCCAGCAGTCCCCAAGGCAGGGGGGAGACCCAGTACTTC,CASSPQGRGETQYF
-,TRBV4-3,TRBJ2-7,TRBD1,TGCGCCAGCAGCCAAGAGAGAGGAGGACAGGGGGCTGGGGAGCAGTACTTC,CASSQERGGQGAGEQYF
many,TRBV6-6,TRBJ2-1,-,TGTGCCAGCAGTTACGGCAGGGTAGGCGAGCAGTTCTTC,CASSYGRVGEQFF
few,TRBV29-1,TRBJ2-3,TRBD2,TGCAGCGTTGGTCTAGCGGCTAGCACAGATACGCAGTATTTT,CSVGLAASTDTQYF
few,TRBV7-2,TRBJ1-2,-,TGTGCCAGCAGCTTAGGTGGCAGTGACTATGGCTACACCTTC,CASSLGGSDYGYTF
-,TRBV2,TRBJ1-2,-,TGTGCCAGCAGTGAAGAGTTCAGCTACGGCTACACCTTC,CASSEEFSYGYTF
-,TRBV9,TRBJ2-7,TRBD1,TGTGCCAGCAGCTCACGCCCATCAGGGGGCCCCCTCGGCTCCTACGAGCAGTACTTC,CASSSRPSGGPLGSYEQYF
few,TRBV4-3,TRBJ2-2,TRBD1,TGCGCCAGCAGCCCTAGCTATCCAGGGGGATCGGCGACCGGGGAGCTGTTTTTT,CASSPSYPGGSATGELFF
-,TRBV18,TRBJ2-1,TRBD1,TGTGCCAGCTCACAATTGGGGGACAGGGGATACAATGAGCAGTTCTTC,CASSQLGDRGYNEQFF
-,TRBV4-2,TRBJ1-5,TRBD1,TGTGCCAGCAGCCCCCGACAGGGCGATCAGCCCCAGCATTTT,CASSPRQGDQPQHF
few,TRBV19,TRBJ2-1,-,TGTGCCAGTAGTATAGAGGAACACCACTCCTACAATGAGCAGTTCTTC,CASSIEEHHSYNEQFF
few,TRBV5-1,TRBJ1-6,-,TGCGCCAGCAGCTTGGGTTCAGGGCCTAATTCACCCCTCCACTTT,CASSLGSGPNSPLHF
-,TRBV7-2,TRBJ2-7,TRBD2,TGTGCCAGCAGTATCAAGTCCGGGGGGGACTACGAGCAGTACTTC,CASSIKSGGDYEQYF
many,TRBV7-2,TRBJ2-5,-,TGTGCCAGCAGCTCTACGTACCAAGAGACCCAGTACTTC,CASSSTYQETQYF
few,TRBV21-1,TRBJ1-2,-,TGTGCCAGCAGCAACACACAGGGCTATGGCTACACCTTC,CASSNTQGYGYTF
few,TRBV10-1,TRBJ2-1,-,TGCGCCAGCAGTGATTCCAGGGATGAGCAGTTCTTC,CASSDSRDEQFF
-,TRBV30,TRBJ1-3,TRBD1,TGTGCCTGGAGTGCGTGGGACAGCTCTGGAAACACCATATATTTT,CAWSAWDSSGNTIYF
few,TRBV29-1,TRBJ1-2,-,TGCAGCGTTGAAGTAGGACAGAACTATGGCTACACCTTC,CSVEVGQNYGYTF
-,TRBV2,TRBJ1-2,TRBD1,TGTGCCAGCAGTGCTTCGACAGGGTATGGCTACACCTTC,CASSASTGYGYTF
-,TRBV18,TRBJ1-2,-,TGTGCCAGCTCACGTGGTTCGGGAGGCTACACCTTC,CASSRGSGGYTF
few,TRBV5-6,TRBJ2-1,-,TGTGCCAGCTCGTATGATCCTACGTCAGGGTCTGAGCAGTTCTTC,CASSYDPTSGSEQFF
few,TRBV9,TRBJ1-2,TRBD1,TGTGCCAGCAGCGTCGACAGGGAAAATGGCTACACCTTC,CASSVDRENGYTF
-,TRBV7-2,TRBJ2-1,-,TGTGCCAGCAGCCCTCTGGGGGCAGGTAGCGGTTGGAATGAGCAGTTCTTC,CASSPLGAGSGWNEQFF
-,TRBV5-1,TRBJ2-2,TRBD1,TGCGCCAGCAGCTTCACAGGGGGCAACACCGGGGAGCTGTTTTTT,CASSFTGGNTGELFF
few,TRBV6-4,TRBJ1-5,-,TGTGCCAGCAGTGTAACGGAAAATCAGCCCCAGCATTTT,CASSVTENQPQHF
-,TRBV27,TRBJ1-2,-,TGTGCCAGCAGTTTGCAAGTTAACTATGGCTACACCTTC,CASSLQVNYGYTF
-,TRBV11-2,TRBJ2-2,-,TGTGCCAGCAGCTCCCCGGTTGGGGCGGACACCGGGGAGCTGTTTTTT,CASSSPVGADTGELFF
few,TRBV28,TRBJ1-1,-,TGTGCCAGCAGGTTAGGTGAAATGAACACTGAAGCTTTCTTT,CASRLGEMNTEAFF
-,TRBV5-1,TRBJ1-1,-,TGCGCCAGCAGCTTGGGGATGATGAACACTGAAGCTTTCTTT,CASSLGMMNTEAFF
-,TRBV5-1,TRBJ2-7,-,TGCGCCAGCAGACCTTCGGACTCCCTTGGTTACGAGCAGTACTTC,CASRPSDSLGYEQYF
few,TRBV7-2,TRBJ1-1,-,TGTGCCAGCAGCTTAGCGAGAGGGAAAGCTTTCTTT,CASSLARGKAFF
-,TRBV10-3,TRBJ2-5,-,TGTGCCATCAGTGGGGGCGGGGAGACCCAGTACTTC,CAISGGGETQYF
few,TRBV5-1,TRBJ1-1,TRBD1,TGCGCCAGCAGGTCGACAGGGGAGGCTGAAGCTTTCTTT,CASRSTGEAEAFF
few,TRBV30,TRBJ1-1,-,TGTGCCTGGAGCCAAAGGTCGACCGATGAAGCTTTCTTT,CAWSQRSTDEAFF
few,TRBV2,TRBJ2-3,-,TGTGCCAGCAGCCCTACTCCCCTCGACACAGATACGCAGTATTTT,CASSPTPLDTDTQYF
-,TRBV6-1,TRBJ2-7,-,TGTGCCAGCAGTCAAGTTCAGGGAAAGGGGAACTACGAGCAGTACTTC,CASSQVQGKGNYEQYF
-,TRBV7-6,TRBJ2-2,TRBD1,TGTGCCAGCAGCTCTGGACAGGGAGTTACCGGGGAGCTGTTTTTT,CASSSGQGVTGELFF
few,TRBV7-2,TRBJ2-7,TRBD1,TGTGCCAGCAGCTTGACAGGGGTTTTGAACGAGCAGTACTTC,CASSLTGVLNEQYF